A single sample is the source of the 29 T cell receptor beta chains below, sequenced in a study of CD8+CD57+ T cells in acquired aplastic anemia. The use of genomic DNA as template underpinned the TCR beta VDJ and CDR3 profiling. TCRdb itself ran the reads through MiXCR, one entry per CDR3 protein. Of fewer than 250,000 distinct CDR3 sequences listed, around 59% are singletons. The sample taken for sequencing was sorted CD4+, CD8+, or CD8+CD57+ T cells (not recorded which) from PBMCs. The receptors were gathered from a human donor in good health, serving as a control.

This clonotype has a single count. CDR3 sequence reads: CASSWGTVSYEQYF. CDR3 in DNA: TGTGCCAGTAGTTGGGGGACAGTATCCTACGAGCAGTACTTC. This chain links TRBV19 with TRBJ2-7; TRBD1 matches at 7 bases. Germline loops: CDR1 LNHDA, CDR2 SQIVND (reference sequence). The trim removed 5 bases at V and 1 base at J, leaving 5 bases unmatched. The CDR3 extends over 14 amino acids.

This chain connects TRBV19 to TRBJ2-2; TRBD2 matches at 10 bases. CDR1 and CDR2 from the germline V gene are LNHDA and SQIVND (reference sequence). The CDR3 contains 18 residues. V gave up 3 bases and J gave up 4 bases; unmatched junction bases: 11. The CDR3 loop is CASSMGGLAGVFTGELFF. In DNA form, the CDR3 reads TGTGCCAGTAGTATGGGTGGGCTAGCGGGGGTTTTCACCGGGGAGCTGTTTTTT.

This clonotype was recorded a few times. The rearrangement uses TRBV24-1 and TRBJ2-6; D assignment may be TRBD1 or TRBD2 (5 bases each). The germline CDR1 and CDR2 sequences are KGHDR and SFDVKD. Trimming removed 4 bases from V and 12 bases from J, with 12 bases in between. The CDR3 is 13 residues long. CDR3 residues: CATSEGERRVLTF. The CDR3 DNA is TGTGCCACCAGTGAGGGGGAACGTCGCGTCCTGACTTTC.

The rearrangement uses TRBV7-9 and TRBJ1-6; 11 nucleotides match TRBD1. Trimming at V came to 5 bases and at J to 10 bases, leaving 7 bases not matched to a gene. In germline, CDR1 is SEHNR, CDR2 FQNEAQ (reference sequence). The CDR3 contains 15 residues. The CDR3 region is CASSKGQGAYSPLHF. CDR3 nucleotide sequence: TGTGCCAGCAGCAAAGGACAGGGGGCATACTCACCCCTCCACTTT.

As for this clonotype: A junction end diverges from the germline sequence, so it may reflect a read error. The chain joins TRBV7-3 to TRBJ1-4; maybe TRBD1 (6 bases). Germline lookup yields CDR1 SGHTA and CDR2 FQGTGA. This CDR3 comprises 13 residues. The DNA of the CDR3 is TGCGCCAGCAGCCAAGGATTGGGGGCAGTTAGAATCTTT. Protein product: CASSQGLGAVRIF. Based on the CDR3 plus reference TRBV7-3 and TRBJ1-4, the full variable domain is GAGVSQTPSNKVTEKGKYVELRCDPISGHTALYWYRQSLGQGPEFLIYFQGTGAADDSGLPNDRFFAVRPEGSVSTLKIQRTERGDSAVYLCASSQGLGAVRIFGSGTQLSVL.

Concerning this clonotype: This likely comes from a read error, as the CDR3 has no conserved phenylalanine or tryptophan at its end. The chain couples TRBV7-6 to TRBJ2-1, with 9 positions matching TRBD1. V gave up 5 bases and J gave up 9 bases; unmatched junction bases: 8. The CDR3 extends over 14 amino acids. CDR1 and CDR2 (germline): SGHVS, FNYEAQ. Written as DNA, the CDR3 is TGTGCCAGCAGCCCCACCGGGACAGGGTTTGAGCAGTTCTCC. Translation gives CASSPTGTGFEQFS.

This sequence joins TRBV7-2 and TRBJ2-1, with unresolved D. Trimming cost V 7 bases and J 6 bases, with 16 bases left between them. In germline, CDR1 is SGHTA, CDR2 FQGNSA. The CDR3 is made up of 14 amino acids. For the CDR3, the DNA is TGTGCCAGCACCACCAGTGCGGTTACCAATGAGCAGTTCTTC. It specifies CASTTSAVTNEQFF. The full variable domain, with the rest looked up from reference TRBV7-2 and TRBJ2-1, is GAGVSQSPSNKVTEKGKDVELRCDPISGHTALYWYRQSLGQGLEFLIYFQGNSAPDKSGLPSDRFSAERTGGSVSTLTIQRTQQEDSAVYLCASTTSAVTNEQFFGPGTRLTVL.

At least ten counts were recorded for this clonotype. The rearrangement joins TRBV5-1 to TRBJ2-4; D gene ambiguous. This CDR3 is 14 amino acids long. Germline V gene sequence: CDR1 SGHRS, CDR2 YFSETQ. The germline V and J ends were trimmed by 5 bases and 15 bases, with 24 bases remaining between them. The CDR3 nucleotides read TGCGCCAGCAGTTTATCGACCTCTGTGGGCCCGCGGTACTTC. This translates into CASSLSTSVGPRYF.

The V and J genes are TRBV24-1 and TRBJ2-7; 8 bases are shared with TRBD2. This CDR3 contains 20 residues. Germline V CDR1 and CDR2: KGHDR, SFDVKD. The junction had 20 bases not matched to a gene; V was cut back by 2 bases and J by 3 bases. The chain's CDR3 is CATSDSPLELGKAGVYEQYF. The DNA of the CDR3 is TGTGCCACCAGTGATTCCCCCCTAGAACTTGGGAAAGCGGGAGTCTACGAGCAGTACTTC.

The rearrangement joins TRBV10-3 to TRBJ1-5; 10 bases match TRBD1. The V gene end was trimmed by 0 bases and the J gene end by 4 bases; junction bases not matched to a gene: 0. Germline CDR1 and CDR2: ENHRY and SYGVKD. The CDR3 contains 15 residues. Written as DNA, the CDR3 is TGTGCCATCAGTGAGTCGGGACAGGGGAATCAGCCCCAGCATTTT. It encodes CAISESGQGNQPQHF.

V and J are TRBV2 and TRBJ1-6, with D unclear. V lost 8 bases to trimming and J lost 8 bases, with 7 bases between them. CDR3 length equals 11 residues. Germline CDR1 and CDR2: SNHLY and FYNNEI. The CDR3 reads CASGLDSPLHF. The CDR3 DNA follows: TGTGCCAGCGGCCTCGATTCACCCCTCCACTTT.

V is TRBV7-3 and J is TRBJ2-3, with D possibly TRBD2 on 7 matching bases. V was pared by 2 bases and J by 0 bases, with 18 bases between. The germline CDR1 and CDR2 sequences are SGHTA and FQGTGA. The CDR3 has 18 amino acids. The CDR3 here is CASSLVGGRGTSTDTQYF. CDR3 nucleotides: TGTGCCAGCAGCTTAGTGGGGGGGCGGGGGACGAGCACAGATACGCAGTATTTT.

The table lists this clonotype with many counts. Written as DNA, the CDR3 is TGTGCCAGCTCACCGACAGTTTCCTACGAGCAGTACTTC. Protein sequence: CASSPTVSYEQYF. The chain has TRBV18 and TRBJ2-7, with D maybe TRBD1 (5 bases). Trimming left V 3 bases short and J 1 base short, with 7 bases between. This CDR3 spans 13 amino acids. In germline, CDR1 is KGHSH, CDR2 LQKENI.

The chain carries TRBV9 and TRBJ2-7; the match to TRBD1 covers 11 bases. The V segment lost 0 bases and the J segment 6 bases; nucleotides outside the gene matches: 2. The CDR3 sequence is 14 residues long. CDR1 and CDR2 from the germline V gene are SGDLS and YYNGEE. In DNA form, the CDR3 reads TGTGCCAGCAGCGTAGAGGGACAGGGGGGCGAGCAGTACTTC. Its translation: CASSVEGQGGEQYF.

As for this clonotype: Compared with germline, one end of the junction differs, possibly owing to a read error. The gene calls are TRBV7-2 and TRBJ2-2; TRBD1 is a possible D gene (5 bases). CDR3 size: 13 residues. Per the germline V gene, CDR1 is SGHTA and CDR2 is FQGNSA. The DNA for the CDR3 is TGCGCCAGCAGCCAAGTAGGGGCCAGGGAGCTGTTTTTT. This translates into CASSQVGARELFF.

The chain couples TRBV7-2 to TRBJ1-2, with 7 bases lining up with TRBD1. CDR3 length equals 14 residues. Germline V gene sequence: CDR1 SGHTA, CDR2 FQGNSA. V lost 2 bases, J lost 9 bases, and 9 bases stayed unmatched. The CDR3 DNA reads TGTGCCAGCAGCTTACAGGGACAGAAGTCGAGCTACACCTTC. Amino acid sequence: CASSLQGQKSSYTF.

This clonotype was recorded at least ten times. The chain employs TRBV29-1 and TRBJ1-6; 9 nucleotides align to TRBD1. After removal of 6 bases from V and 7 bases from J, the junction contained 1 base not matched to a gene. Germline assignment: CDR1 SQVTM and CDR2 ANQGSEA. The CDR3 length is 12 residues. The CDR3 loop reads CSVGTGNSPLHF. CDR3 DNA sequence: TGCAGCGTCGGGACAGGGAATTCACCCCTCCACTTT.

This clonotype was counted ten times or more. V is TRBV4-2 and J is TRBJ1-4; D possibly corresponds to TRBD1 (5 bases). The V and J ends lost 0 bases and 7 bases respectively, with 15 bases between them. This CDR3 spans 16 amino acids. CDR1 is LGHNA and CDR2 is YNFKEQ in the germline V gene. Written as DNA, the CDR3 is TGTGCCAGCAGCCAAGAGTCCAGGGCTGGAGTTGAAAAACTGTTTTTT. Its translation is CASSQESRAGVEKLFF.

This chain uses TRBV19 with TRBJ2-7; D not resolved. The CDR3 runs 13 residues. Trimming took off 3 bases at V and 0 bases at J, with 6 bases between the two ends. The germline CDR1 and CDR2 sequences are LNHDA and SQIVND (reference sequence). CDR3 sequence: CASSMASSYEQYF. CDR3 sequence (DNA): TGTGCCAGTAGTATGGCGAGCTCCTACGAGCAGTACTTC. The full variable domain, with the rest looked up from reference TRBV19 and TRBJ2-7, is DGGITQSPKYLFRKEGQNVTLSCEQNLNHDAMYWYRQDPGQGLRLIYYSQIVNDFQKGDIAEGYSVSREKKESFPLTVTSAQKNPTAFYLCASSMASSYEQYFGPGTRLTVT.

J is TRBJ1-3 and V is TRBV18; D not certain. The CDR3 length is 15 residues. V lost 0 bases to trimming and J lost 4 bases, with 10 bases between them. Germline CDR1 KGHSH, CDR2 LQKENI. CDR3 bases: TGTGCCAGCTCACCACCGTCGTCAGCAGGAAACACCATATATTTT. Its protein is CASSPPSSAGNTIYF.

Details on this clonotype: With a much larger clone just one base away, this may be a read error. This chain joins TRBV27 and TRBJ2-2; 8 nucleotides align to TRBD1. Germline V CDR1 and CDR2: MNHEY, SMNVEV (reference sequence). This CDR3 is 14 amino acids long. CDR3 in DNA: TGTGCCAGCAGCCGGGACAGGAGGACCGGGGGGCTGTTTTTT. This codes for CASSRDRRTGGLFF.

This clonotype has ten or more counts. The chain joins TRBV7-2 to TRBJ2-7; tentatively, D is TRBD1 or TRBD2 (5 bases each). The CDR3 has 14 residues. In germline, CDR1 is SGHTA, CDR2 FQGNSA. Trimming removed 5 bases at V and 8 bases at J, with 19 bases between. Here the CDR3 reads CASSERWGSIQQYF. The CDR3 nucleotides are TGTGCCAGCAGCGAACGATGGGGGAGTATCCAGCAGTACTTC.

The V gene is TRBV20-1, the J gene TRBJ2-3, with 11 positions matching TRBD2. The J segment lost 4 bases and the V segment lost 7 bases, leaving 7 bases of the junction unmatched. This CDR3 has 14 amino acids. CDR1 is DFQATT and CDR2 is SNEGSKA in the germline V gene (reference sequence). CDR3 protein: CSVLAGGPPDTQYF. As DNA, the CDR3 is TGCAGTGTCTTAGCGGGGGGGCCGCCAGATACGCAGTATTTT.

CDR3 sequence reads: CAGSSTGSSYGYTF. In DNA form, the CDR3 reads TGTGCCGGCAGTTCCACCGGCAGCTCGTATGGCTACACCTTC. This chain links TRBV10-3 with TRBJ1-2, with D uncertain. Germline CDR1 ENHRY, CDR2 SYGVKD. The CDR3 loop spans 14 amino acids. V was cut by 11 bases and J by 5 bases, with 21 bases left in between.

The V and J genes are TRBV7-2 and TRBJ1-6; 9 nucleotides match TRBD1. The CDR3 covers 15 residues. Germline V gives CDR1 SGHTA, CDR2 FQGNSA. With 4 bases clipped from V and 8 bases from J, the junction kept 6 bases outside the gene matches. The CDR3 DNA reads TGTGCCAGCAGCTACCGGGACAGGGTGTATTCACCCCTCCACTTT. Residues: CASSYRDRVYSPLHF.

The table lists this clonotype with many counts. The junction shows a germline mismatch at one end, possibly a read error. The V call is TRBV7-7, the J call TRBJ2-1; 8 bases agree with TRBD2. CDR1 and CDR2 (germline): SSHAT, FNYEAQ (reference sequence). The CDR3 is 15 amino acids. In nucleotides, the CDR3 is TGTGCTAGCAGCCCTACGGGGGGGCCCTACAATGAGCAGTTCTTC. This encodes CASSPTGGPYNEQFF.

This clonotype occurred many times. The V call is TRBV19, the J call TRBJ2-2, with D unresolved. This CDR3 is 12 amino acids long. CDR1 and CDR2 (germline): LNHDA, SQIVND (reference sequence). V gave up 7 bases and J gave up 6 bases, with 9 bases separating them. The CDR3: CASTPDSGELFF. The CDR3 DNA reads TGTGCCAGTACCCCGGATTCCGGGGAGCTGTTTTTT.

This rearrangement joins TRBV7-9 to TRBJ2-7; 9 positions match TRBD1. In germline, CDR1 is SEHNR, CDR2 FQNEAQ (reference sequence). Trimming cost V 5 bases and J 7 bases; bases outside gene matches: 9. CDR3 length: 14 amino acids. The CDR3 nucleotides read TGTGCCAGCAGCGTGGGACAGGGTGTACGGGAGCAGTACTTC. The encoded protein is CASSVGQGVREQYF.

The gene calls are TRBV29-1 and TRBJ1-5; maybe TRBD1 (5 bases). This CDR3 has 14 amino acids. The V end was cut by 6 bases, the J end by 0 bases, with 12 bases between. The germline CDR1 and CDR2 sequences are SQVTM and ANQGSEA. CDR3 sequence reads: CSVGTDYSNQPQHF. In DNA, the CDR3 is TGCAGCGTGGGGACGGACTATAGCAATCAGCCCCAGCATTTT.